The 7 T cell receptor beta chains in this list originate from one sample, sequenced in a study of T cell clonality in common variable immunodeficiency (dated by TCRdb to 2015 to 2017). The library relied on the immunoSEQ multiplex PCR assay. TCRdb obtained this table from immuneACCESS and retained in-frame rearrangements with V and J assigned. These tables miss some clones; where compared with another copy, unresolved V genes account for less than half of the shortfall, and the remainder is unexplained. This sample holds more than 45,000 clones in total, without any singletons. The ten top clones hold approximately 6.3% of the sample. The sequenced sample was peripheral blood mononuclear cells. The source of these receptors is a person between 18 and 69 years old in good health.

This clone was picked up many times. The sequenced fragment ends 3 residues before the CDR3 boundary, so the rest is inferred from the germline J gene. This chain links TRBV9 with TRBJ2-7, with TRBD1 as a possible D gene (6 bases). V lost 4 bases to trimming and J lost 0 bases, with 11 bases between them. Looked up from germline, CDR1 is SGDLS and CDR2 is YYNGEE. This CDR3 has 14 amino acids. The CDR3 is CASSPRTVSYEQYF. CDR3 DNA, as far as it was read: TGTGCCAGCAGCCCTCGGACAGTCTCCTACGAG. Full variable domain (outside the CDR3, taken from reference TRBV9 and TRBJ2-7): DSGVTQTPKHLITATGQRVTLRCSPRSGDLSVYWYQQSLDQGLQFLIQYYNGEERAKGNILERFSAQQFPDLHSELNLSSLELGDSALYFCASSPRTVSYEQYFGPGTRLTVT.

About this clone itself: Just one base apart from a much larger clone, this may be a read error. The DNA ends 3 residues before the CDR3 does, and the rest of the CDR3 is filled in from the germline J gene. The sample has other DNA sequences that encode this CDR3 too. This chain links TRBV18 with TRBJ1-3; D perhaps matches TRBD1 (6 bases). The CDR3 is 19 residues long. Germline-derived CDR1 and CDR2 are KGHSH and LQKENI. CDR3 sequence: CASSPPTGFDIFSGNTIYF. The sequenced CDR3 bases are TGTGCCAGCTCACCACCTACAGGGTTCGACATTTTCTCTGGAAACACA.

This clone was observed at least ten times. The read finishes 3 residues shy of the CDR3 end, and the germline J gene is used to complete it. The genes are TRBV2 and TRBJ2-2, with D unresolved. Germline V CDR1 and CDR2: SNHLY, FYNNEI. The CDR3 is made up of 16 amino acids. CDR3 DNA (partial): TGTGCCAGCAGTTCAGAATTACCCAAGATTAATGAAAAG. This codes for CASSSELPKINEK. The whole CDR3 protein reads CASSSELPKINEKLFF.

This clone showed up many times. The read halts 3 residues ahead of the CDR3 end, with the missing end drawn from the germline J gene. The genes are TRBV4-2 and TRBJ2-3; a weak D match, TRBD2 (5 bases). From germline, CDR1 is LGHNA and CDR2 YNFKEQ. Between the trimmed V and J ends, which lost 1 base and 4 bases, there was a span of 12 bases. The CDR3 loop spans 15 amino acids. CDR3 loop: CASSQASQRADTQYF. The sequenced CDR3 bases are TGTGCCAGCAGCCAAGCCTCCCAGAGGGCAGATACG.

This clone was picked up many times. The read ends 3 residues shy of where the CDR3 ends; the end is completed using the germline J gene. V gene TRBV5-8 combines with J gene TRBJ2-3; maybe TRBD1 (5 bases). V lost 5 bases, J lost 0 bases, and 7 bases lay in between. Germline V gene lookup returns CDR1 SGHTS and CDR2 YDEGEE. The CDR3 is made up of 13 amino acids. CDR3 sequence: CASRRTSTDTQYF. CDR3 bases read: TGTGCCAGCAGACGGACAAGCACAGATACG.

Remarks on this clone: The read falls 3 residues short of the CDR3 end, and the missing part is taken from the germline J gene. This chain uses TRBV23-1 with TRBJ1-4; maybe TRBD1 (6 bases). TRBV23-1 is sorted into the ORF group, with uncertain function. The CDR3 is 19 amino acids. The CDR3 sequence is CASKFDGQKEGAYNSPLFF. CDR3 DNA (partial): TGCGCCAGCAAATTTGATGGACAGAAGGAAGGGGCTTATAATTCACCA.

This clone was picked up many times. With the read ending 3 residues before the CDR3 end, the germline J gene is used to fill in that end. This sequence joins TRBV7-2 and TRBJ1-1, with 9 bases matching TRBD1. The CDR3 covers 15 residues. The germline V gene encodes CDR1 SGHTA and CDR2 FQGNSA. V lost 7 bases, J lost 1 base, and 7 bases stayed unmatched. This chain's CDR3 is CASIRQGVSNTEAFF. The CDR3 DNA, read in part, is TGTGCCAGCATCCGACAGGGGGTGTCGAACACTGAA.